At least ten counts were recorded for the clone carrying this T cell receptor beta chain. This specimen comes from a study of neurological immune-mediated disorders. PBMCs numbering 2 million and stored at -80 C yielded the unsorted libraries. From germline, CDR1 is MGHRA and CDR2 YSYEKL. The CDR3 spans 16 residues. Trimming took 4 bases from V and 2 from J; bases not matched to a gene: 8. A single record per CDR3 protein comes from TCRdb applying MiXCR to the 5' RACE reads. The sample comprises 45,000 to 55,000 distinct CDR3 sequences, approximately 3.3% of which are singletons, and under 6% rests with the top ten.

The sequence was collected from a man aged 35-49 years with multiple sclerosis. The sequenced material came from PBMCs. The rearrangement links TRBV4-1 to TRBJ2-5; TRBD2 matches at 9 bases. DNA of the CDR3: TGCGCCAGCAGCCCTGAACTAGCGGGTTCACAAGAGACCCAGTACTTC. Amino acid sequence: CASSPELAGSQETQYF.